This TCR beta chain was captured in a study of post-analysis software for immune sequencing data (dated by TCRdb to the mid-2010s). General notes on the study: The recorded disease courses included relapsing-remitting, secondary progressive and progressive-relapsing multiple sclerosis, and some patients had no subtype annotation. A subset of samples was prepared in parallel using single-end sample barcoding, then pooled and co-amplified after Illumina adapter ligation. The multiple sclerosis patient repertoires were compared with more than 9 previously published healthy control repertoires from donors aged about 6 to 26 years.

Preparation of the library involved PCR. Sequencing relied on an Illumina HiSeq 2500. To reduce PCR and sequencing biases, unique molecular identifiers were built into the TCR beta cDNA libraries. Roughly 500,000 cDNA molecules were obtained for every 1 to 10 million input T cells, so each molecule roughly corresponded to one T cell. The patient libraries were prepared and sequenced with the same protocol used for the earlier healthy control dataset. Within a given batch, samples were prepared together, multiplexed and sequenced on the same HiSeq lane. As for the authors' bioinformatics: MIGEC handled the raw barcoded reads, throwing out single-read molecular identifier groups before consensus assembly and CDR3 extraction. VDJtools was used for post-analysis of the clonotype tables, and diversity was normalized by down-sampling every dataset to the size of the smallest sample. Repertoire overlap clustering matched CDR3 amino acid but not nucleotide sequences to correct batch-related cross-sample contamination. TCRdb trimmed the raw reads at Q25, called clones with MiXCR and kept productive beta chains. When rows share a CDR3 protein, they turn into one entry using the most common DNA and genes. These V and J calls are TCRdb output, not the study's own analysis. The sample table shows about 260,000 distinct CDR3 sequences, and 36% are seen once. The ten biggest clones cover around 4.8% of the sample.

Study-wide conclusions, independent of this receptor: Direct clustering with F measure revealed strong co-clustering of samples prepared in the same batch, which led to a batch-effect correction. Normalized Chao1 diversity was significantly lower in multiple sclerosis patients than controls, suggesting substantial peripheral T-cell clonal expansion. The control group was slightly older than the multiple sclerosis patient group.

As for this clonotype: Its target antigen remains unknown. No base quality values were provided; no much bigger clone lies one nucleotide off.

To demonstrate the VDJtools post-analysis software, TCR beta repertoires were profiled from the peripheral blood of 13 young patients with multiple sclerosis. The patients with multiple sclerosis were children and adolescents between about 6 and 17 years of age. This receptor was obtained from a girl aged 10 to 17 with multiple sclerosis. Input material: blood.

This receptor has the CDR3 CASVYGRAGEGETQYF. The nucleotides are TGCGCCAGTGTATACGGACGAGCGGGAGAGGGGGAGACCCAGTACTTC. Recombination joined TRBV5-1 with TRBJ2-5, and 8 junctional nucleotides match TRBD2. Measured from the cysteine to the phenylalanine, the CDR3 is 16 residues long. The read is trimmed to its CDR3 DNA, 48 bases read in frame from base 1. For CDR1 and CDR2, the germline V gene lists SGHRS and YFSETQ. Trimming takes 8 bases off V and 5 bases off J; junction bases not matched to a gene: 17.